Listed here are 27 T cell receptor beta chains from one sample, sequenced in a study of CD8 T cells in Susac syndrome. Random hexamers were used to reverse transcribe roughly 0.5 to 1 ug of RNA. TCRdb analysed the immunoSEQ multiplex PCR reads with MiXCR anew, one entry per CDR3 protein. The table lists more than 40,000 distinct CDR3 sequences, approximately 94% of them singletons. Sample: CD8+ T cells from PBMCs. These receptors were taken from a human donor in good health.

In its sample, this clonotype was seen once. This chain uses TRBV7-9 with TRBJ1-5; D is possibly TRBD1 (5 bases). This CDR3 comprises 13 residues. The V end was cut by 6 bases, the J end by 9 bases, with 15 bases between. The V gene's germline CDR1 is SEHNR and CDR2 FQNEAQ (reference sequence). As DNA, the CDR3 is TGTGCCAGCAGTCAGGGACCCTTATGGCCCCAGCATTTT. Encoded protein: CASSQGPLWPQHF.

Of note for this clonotype: The junction differs from germline at one of its ends, possibly a read error. The rearrangement uses TRBV27 and TRBJ2-1; maybe TRBD2 (6 bases). CDR3 length equals 11 residues. Germline CDR1 and CDR2: MNHEY and SMNVEV (reference sequence). The CDR3 loop is CARYGTALTLF. CDR3 DNA: TGTGCCAGGTACGGGACTGCGCTTACCCTCTTC.

The chain uses TRBV2 and TRBJ2-7, with D maybe TRBD1 (6 bases). The ends were cut back, 6 bases at V and 4 bases at J, with 13 bases in the middle. CDR3 length: 13 amino acids. Germline V gene lookup returns CDR1 SNHLY and CDR2 FYNNEI. This chain's CDR3 is CASSGRDNYEQYF. The CDR3 region has the DNA TGTGCCAGCAGCGGTAGGGACAATTACGAGCAGTACTTC.

This chain links TRBV4-1 with TRBJ2-1, with a tentative D call TRBD2 (6 bases). Trimming took 1 base from V and 5 from J, leaving 12 bases between them. Germline loops: CDR1 MGHRA, CDR2 YSYEKL. The CDR3 totals 15 residues. The CDR3: CASSQVFSSDNEQFF. Written as DNA, the CDR3 is TGCGCCAGCAGCCAAGTCTTCTCTAGCGACAATGAGCAGTTCTTC.

This clonotype was recorded once. The chain recombines TRBV5-1 with TRBJ2-1, with 10 bases that match TRBD2. The CDR3 length is 13 residues. Trimming cost V 7 bases and J 5 bases; bases outside gene matches: 3. Germline CDR1 SGHRS, CDR2 YFSETQ. The CDR3 coding sequence is TGCGCCAGCTACGGGACTAGCGACAATGAGCAGTTCTTC. This translates into CASYGTSDNEQFF.

The CDR3 sequence is CASGTAYEQYF. Here the CDR3 DNA reads TGTGCCAGCGGGACGGCCTACGAGCAGTACTTC. This chain uses TRBV6-6 with TRBJ2-7; D tentatively reads TRBD1 or TRBD2 (5 bases each). This CDR3 has 11 residues. Deletions cut 8 bases from V and 2 bases from J, with 7 bases between. Germline V gene sequence: CDR1 MNHNY, CDR2 SVGAGI (reference sequence).

J is TRBJ2-7 and V is TRBV7-2; D remains ambiguous. The CDR3 is 14 residues long. The V end lost 3 bases, the J end lost 0 bases, and 9 bases lay between the germline ends. Germline values: CDR1 SGHTA, CDR2 FQGNSA. The DNA for the CDR3 is TGTGCCAGCAGCTTCCTCAGGAGCTCCTACGAGCAGTACTTC. It is translated as CASSFLRSSYEQYF.

The V and J genes are TRBV2 and TRBJ2-1; D ambiguous. The CDR3 is 16 residues long. V dropped 0 bases and J dropped 7 bases, with 16 bases sitting between them. Germline CDR1 and CDR2: SNHLY and FYNNEI. As DNA, the CDR3 is TGTGCCAGCAGTGAAGCGCGTGTAGGGAAAGAGAATGAGCAGTTCTTC. It encodes CASSEARVGKENEQFF.

The chain combines TRBV6-6 with TRBJ2-7, with TRBD2 matching over 11 bases. CDR3 length: 14 residues. Trimming at V came to 5 bases and at J to 4 bases, leaving 4 bases not matched to a gene. In germline, CDR1 is MNHNY, CDR2 SVGAGI (reference sequence). CDR3 coding DNA: TGTGCCAGCAGTCCGCTAGCGGGAGGTTACGAGCAGTACTTC. Its protein product is CASSPLAGGYEQYF.

The rearrangement links TRBV2 to TRBJ2-7; D is unclear. The germline V gene encodes CDR1 SNHLY and CDR2 FYNNEI. The CDR3 consists of 10 residues. The V gene lost 8 bases and the J gene lost 2 bases, with 4 bases spanning the gap. CDR3 in DNA: TGTGCCAGCGGACCCTACGAGCAGTACTTC. Its translation is CASGPYEQYF.

J is TRBJ2-1 and V is TRBV19, with a weak D call TRBD2 (5 bases). Looked up from germline, CDR1 is LNHDA and CDR2 is SQIVND (reference sequence). The CDR3 runs 14 residues. The ends were cut back, 4 bases at V and 0 bases at J, with 7 bases in the middle. Here the CDR3 DNA reads TGTGCCAGTAGTAGCGGGTACTCCTACAATGAGCAGTTCTTC. The encoded protein is CASSSGYSYNEQFF.

This clonotype was recorded once. The chain carries TRBV7-9 and TRBJ1-2; the D is unclear. Germline CDR1 SEHNR, CDR2 FQNEAQ (reference sequence). Trimming removed 4 bases at V and 7 bases at J, with 16 bases between. This CDR3 is built from 14 residues. CDR3 region: CASSSPRTAGGYTF. Here the CDR3 DNA reads TGTGCCAGCAGCTCCCCGCGGACGGCCGGTGGCTACACCTTC. The whole variable domain, filled in from reference TRBV7-9 and TRBJ1-2, reads DTGVSQNPRHKITKRGQNVTFRCDPISEHNRLYWYRQTLGQGPEFLTYFQNEAQLEKSRLLSDRFSAERPKGSFSTLEIQRTEQGDSAMYLCASSSPRTAGGYTFGSGTRLTVV.

This chain joins TRBV4-1 and TRBJ2-1; the match to TRBD2 covers 9 bases. After removal of 1 base from V and 6 bases from J, the junction contained 4 bases not matched to a gene. The CDR3 is made up of 15 amino acids. Germline V gene lookup returns CDR1 MGHRA and CDR2 YSYEKL. Here the CDR3 DNA reads TGCGCCAGCAGCCAAGTGCTAGCGGGGTTCAATGAGCAGTTCTTC. Amino acids: CASSQVLAGFNEQFF.

The V gene is TRBV4-1, the J gene TRBJ2-7; 11 bases match TRBD2. This CDR3 has 15 amino acids. Germline V CDR1 and CDR2: MGHRA, YSYEKL. Trimming at V came to 5 bases and at J to 3 bases, leaving 6 bases not matched to a gene. As DNA, the CDR3 is TGCGCCAGCAGCATTACTAGCGGGAGTATCTACGAGCAGTACTTC. The encoded protein is CASSITSGSIYEQYF.

This chain joins TRBV4-1 and TRBJ2-1; TRBD1 is a possible D gene (7 bases). This CDR3 is 14 amino acids long. Germline V gives CDR1 MGHRA, CDR2 YSYEKL. Trimming removed 4 bases at V and 9 bases at J, with 16 bases between. The CDR3 is CASSLGGGRAEQFF. CDR3 DNA: TGCGCCAGCAGCCTCGGAGGGGGCCGGGCTGAGCAGTTCTTC.

The chain is built from TRBV29-1 and TRBJ2-1; a possible D gene is TRBD2 (6 bases). Germline CDR1 SQVTM, CDR2 ANQGSEA. This CDR3 is 11 amino acids long. Trimming left V 4 bases short and J 11 bases short, with 12 bases between. In DNA form, the CDR3 reads TGCAGCGTTGGTGGGCGGGGACAGCAGTTCTTC. Protein: CSVGGRGQQFF.

This chain links TRBV20-1 with TRBJ1-1; 8 bases map to TRBD1. The germline V gene has CDR1 DFQATT and CDR2 SNEGSKA (reference sequence). J lost 0 bases, V lost 3 bases, and 6 bases had no gene match. This CDR3 is 15 amino acids long. The CDR3 is CSAREPGQVNTEAFF. The CDR3 coding sequence is TGCAGTGCTAGGGAACCGGGACAGGTGAACACTGAAGCTTTCTTT.

This clonotype was seen only once. V is TRBV29-1 and J is TRBJ2-1, with 11 bases aligning to TRBD2. The CDR3 contains 16 residues. In germline, CDR1 is SQVTM, CDR2 ANQGSEA. With V trimmed by 5 bases and J by 0 bases, 6 bases remained unmatched. CDR3: CSVLGTSGSSYNEQFF. DNA of the CDR3: TGCAGCGTTCTTGGGACTAGCGGCAGCTCCTACAATGAGCAGTTCTTC.

The chain employs TRBV28 and TRBJ1-2; 7 bases are a match to TRBD1. The V and J ends lost 3 bases and 8 bases, in that order; junction bases with no gene match: 9. The length of the CDR3 is 14 residues. In germline, CDR1 is MDHEN, CDR2 SYDVKM. The CDR3 loop reads CASSLGTAIAGYTF. CDR3 nucleotide sequence: TGTGCCAGCAGTTTGGGGACAGCTATCGCCGGCTACACCTTC.

This clonotype showed up just once. The chain carries TRBV30 and TRBJ1-2; D not certain. The CDR3 covers 13 residues. V lost 2 bases, J lost 5 bases, and 12 bases lay in between. Germline V lookup: CDR1 GTSNPN, CDR2 SVGIG (reference sequence). CDR3 nucleotide sequence: TGTGCCTGGAGTTTCGAGACGGAGTATGGCTACACCTTC. Translated: CAWSFETEYGYTF.

The chain is built from TRBV9 and TRBJ2-1, with 8 bases aligning to TRBD2. The CDR3 loop spans 16 amino acids. The germline V gene encodes CDR1 SGDLS and CDR2 YYNGEE. Germline trimming cut 0 bases from V and 12 bases from J; bases unmatched to any gene: 14. This chain's CDR3 is CASSVGPSIAGRRQFF. CDR3 DNA: TGTGCCAGCAGCGTAGGCCCCTCTATAGCGGGGCGGAGGCAGTTCTTC.

The V call is TRBV7-6, the J call TRBJ2-7, with TRBD1 identical over 7 bases. After removal of 5 bases from V and 5 bases from J, the junction contained 12 bases not matched to a gene. CDR3 length: 15 residues. Germline loops: CDR1 SGHVS, CDR2 FNYEAQ. The CDR3 loop reads CASSLSPSQGDEQYF. Written as DNA, the CDR3 is TGTGCCAGCAGCCTTAGCCCTTCCCAGGGGGACGAGCAGTACTTC.

The rearrangement joins TRBV28 to TRBJ1-1; D is unclear. CDR1 MDHEN and CDR2 SYDVKM come from the germline V gene. This CDR3 spans 15 amino acids. Trimming stripped 8 bases from V and 0 bases from J, with 16 bases between. The CDR3 is CASQREGEVNTEAFF. CDR3 nucleotide sequence: TGTGCCAGCCAAAGGGAGGGAGAGGTGAACACTGAAGCTTTCTTT.

J is TRBJ1-1 and V is TRBV6-5; D is perhaps TRBD1 (5 bases). The germline V and J ends were trimmed by 6 bases and 1 base, with 9 bases remaining between them. The CDR3 consists of 13 residues. CDR1 is MNHEY and CDR2 is SVGAGI in the germline V gene. CDR3 residues: CASSLRENTEAFF. In DNA form, the CDR3 reads TGTGCCAGCAGCCTCAGGGAGAACACTGAAGCTTTCTTT.

The rearrangement links TRBV12-3 or TRBV12-4 to TRBJ2-1; 8 bases map to TRBD2. The CDR3 extends over 14 amino acids. Losses at the gene ends were 2 bases for V and 4 bases for J; bases not matched to a gene: 1. The CDR3 DNA follows: TGTGCCAGCAGTTTAAGCGGGAGTTACAATGAGCAGTTCTTC. This sequence encodes CASSLSGSYNEQFF.

The rearrangement joins TRBV9 to TRBJ2-3, with D perhaps TRBD1 or TRBD2 (6 bases each). V lost 2 bases and J 6 bases, leaving 16 bases between the germline ends. The V gene's germline CDR1 is SGDLS and CDR2 YYNGEE. CDR3 length: 15 amino acids. The CDR3 coding sequence is TGTGCCAGCAGCGTCGGGGGCGCTTATTCGGATACGCAGTATTTT. Protein product: CASSVGGAYSDTQYF.

The chain combines TRBV7-2 with TRBJ2-3; 8 nucleotides match TRBD2. Germline V gives CDR1 SGHTA, CDR2 FQGNSA. V shed 1 base, J shed 6 bases, and the junction held 3 bases outside the gene matches. This CDR3 region has 14 residues. CDR3 nucleotides: TGTGCCAGCAGCTTAGTTTCTAGCGGGGATACGCAGTATTTT. It specifies CASSLVSSGDTQYF.